The clone carrying this T cell receptor beta chain showed up many times. Its antigen remains unidentified. V gave up 5 bases and J gave up 0 bases, with 18 bases separating them. This CDR3 has 17 amino acids. Per germline, CDR1 MNHNS and CDR2 SASEGT. This sample was taken from a study of CD8 T cells in ankylosing spondylitis. Broader study findings: In ankylosing spondylitis patients, matched synovial fluid reportedly showed significant enrichment of disease-linked clones. Apparently characteristic of ankylosing spondylitis blood was a TCR beta motif (fewer than ten highly homologous variants).

The TCR beta libraries were generated through quantitative 5'-RACE incorporating molecular barcodes. MiXCR, run by TCRdb on the 5' RACE reads, gives a single entry per CDR3 protein. The table has 200,000 to 300,000 distinct CDR3 sequences, roughly a tenth seen once; the top ten hold less than 3%. The receptor was isolated from a male donor with ankylosing spondylitis or in good health (not recorded which). The gene calls are TRBV6-1 and TRBJ2-3; a possible D gene is TRBD2 (7 bases). The sequenced material came from blood, either unsorted or a sorted T cell fraction (not recorded which). Written as DNA, the CDR3 is TGTGCCAGCAGTCCCCTCGGGGGGCTGTCGAGCACAGATACGCAGTATTTT. Translating gives CASSPLGGLSSTDTQYF.